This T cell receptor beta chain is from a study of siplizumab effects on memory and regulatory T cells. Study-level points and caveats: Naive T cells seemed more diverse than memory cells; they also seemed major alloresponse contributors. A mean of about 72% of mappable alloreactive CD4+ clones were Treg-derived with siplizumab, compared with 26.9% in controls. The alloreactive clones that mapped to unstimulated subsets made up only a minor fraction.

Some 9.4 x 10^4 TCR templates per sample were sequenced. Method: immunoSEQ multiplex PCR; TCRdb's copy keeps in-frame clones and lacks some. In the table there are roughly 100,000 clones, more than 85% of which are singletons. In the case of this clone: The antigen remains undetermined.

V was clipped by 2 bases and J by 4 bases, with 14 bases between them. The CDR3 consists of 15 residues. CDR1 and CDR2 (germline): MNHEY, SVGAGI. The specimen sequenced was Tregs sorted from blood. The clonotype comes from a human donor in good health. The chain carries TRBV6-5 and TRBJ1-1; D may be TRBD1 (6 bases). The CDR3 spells CASSYNTGLATEAFF. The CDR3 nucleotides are TGTGCCAGCAGTTACAACACAGGGTTGGCCACTGAAGCTTTCTTT.